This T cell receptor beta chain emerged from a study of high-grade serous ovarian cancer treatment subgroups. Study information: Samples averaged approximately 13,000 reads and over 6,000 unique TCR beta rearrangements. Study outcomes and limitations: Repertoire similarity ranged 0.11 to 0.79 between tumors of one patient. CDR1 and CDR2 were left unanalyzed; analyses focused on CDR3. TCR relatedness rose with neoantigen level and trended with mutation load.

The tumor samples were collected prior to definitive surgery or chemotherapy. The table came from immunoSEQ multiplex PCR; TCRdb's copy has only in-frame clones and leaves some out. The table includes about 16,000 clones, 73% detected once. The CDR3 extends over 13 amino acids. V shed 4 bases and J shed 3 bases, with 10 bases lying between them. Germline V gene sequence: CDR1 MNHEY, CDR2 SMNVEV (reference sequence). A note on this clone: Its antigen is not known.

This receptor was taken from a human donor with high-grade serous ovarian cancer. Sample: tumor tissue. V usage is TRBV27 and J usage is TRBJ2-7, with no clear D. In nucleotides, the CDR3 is TGTGCCAGCAGTTGGGTCGGAAACTACGAGCAGTACTTC. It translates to CASSWVGNYEQYF.